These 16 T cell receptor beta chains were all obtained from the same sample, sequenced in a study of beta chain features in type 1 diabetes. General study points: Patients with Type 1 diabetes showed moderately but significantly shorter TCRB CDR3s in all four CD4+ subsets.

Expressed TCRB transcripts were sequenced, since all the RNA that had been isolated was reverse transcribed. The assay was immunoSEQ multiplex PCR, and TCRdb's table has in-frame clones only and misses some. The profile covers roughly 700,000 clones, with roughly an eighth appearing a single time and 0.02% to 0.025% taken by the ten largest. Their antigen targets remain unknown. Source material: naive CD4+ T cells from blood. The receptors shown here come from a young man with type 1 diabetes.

The CDR3 sequence: CASSTLIQGEEQYF. The CDR3 region has the DNA TGTGCCAGCAGCACACTTATACAGGGAGAGGAGCAGTACTTC. The chain has TRBV13 and TRBJ2-7, with a possible D match to TRBD1 (6 bases). Trimming removed 5 bases at V and 7 bases at J, with 18 bases between. The CDR3 has 14 residues. Germline CDR1 PRHDT, CDR2 FYEKMQ (reference sequence).

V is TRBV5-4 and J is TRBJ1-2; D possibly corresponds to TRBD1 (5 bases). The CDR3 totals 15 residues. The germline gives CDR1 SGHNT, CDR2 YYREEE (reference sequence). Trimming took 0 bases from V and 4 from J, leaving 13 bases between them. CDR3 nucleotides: TGTGCCAGCAGCTTGGAGGGACGAGCTAGCTATGGCTACACCTTC. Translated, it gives CASSLEGRASYGYTF.

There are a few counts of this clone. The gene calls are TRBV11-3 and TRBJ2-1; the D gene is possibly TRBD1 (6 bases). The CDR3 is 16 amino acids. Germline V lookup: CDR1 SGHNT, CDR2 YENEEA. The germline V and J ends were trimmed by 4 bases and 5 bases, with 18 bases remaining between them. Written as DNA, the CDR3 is TGTGCCAGCAGCTCCAATTTAGGGGGAACTGACAATGAGCAGTTCTTC. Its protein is CASSSNLGGTDNEQFF.

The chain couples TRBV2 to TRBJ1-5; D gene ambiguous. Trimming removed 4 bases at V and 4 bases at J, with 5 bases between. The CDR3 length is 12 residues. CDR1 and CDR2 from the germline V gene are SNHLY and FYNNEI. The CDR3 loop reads CASSGANQPQHF. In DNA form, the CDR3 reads TGTGCCAGCAGTGGGGCAAATCAGCCCCAGCATTTT.

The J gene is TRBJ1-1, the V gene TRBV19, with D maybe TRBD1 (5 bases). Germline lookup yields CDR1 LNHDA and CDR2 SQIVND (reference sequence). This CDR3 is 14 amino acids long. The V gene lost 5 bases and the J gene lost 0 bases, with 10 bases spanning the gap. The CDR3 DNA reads TGTGCCAGTAGTTTACCGGACATGAACACTGAAGCTTTCTTT. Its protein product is CASSLPDMNTEAFF.

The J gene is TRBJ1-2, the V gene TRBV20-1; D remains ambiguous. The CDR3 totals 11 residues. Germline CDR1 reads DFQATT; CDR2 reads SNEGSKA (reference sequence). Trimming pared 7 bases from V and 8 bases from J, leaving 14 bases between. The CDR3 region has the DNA TGCAGTGTTTATATGGGCGACGGCTACACCTTC. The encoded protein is CSVYMGDGYTF.

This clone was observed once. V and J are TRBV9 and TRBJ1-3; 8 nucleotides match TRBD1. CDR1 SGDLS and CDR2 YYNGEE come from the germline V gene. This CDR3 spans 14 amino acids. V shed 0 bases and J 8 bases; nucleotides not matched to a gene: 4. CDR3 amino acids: CASSVGTGSDTIYF. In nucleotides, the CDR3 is TGTGCCAGCAGCGTAGGGACAGGGTCGGACACCATATATTTT.

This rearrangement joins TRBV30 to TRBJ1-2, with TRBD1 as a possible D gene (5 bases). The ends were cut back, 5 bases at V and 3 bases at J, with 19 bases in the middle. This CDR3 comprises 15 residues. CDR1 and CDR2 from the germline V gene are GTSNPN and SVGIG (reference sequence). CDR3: CAWLGDGRPHYGYTF. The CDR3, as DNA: TGTGCCTGGCTGGGGGATGGAAGACCTCACTATGGCTACACCTTC.

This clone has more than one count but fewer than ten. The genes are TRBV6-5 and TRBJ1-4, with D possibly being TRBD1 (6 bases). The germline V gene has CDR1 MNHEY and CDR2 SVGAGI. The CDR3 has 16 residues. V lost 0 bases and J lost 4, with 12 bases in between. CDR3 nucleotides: TGTGCCAGCAGTTACTCGTTGACAGGAAATAATGAAAAACTGTTTTTT. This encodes CASSYSLTGNNEKLFF.

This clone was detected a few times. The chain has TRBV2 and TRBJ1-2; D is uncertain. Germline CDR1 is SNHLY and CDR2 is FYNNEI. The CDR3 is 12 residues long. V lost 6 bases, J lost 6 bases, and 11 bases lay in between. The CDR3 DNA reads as TGTGCCAGCAGCCCACACGGGGATGGCTACACCTTC. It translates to CASSPHGDGYTF.

Written as DNA, the CDR3 is TGTGCCTGGAGCCAAGATCCCGGCTACACCTTC. Residues: CAWSQDPGYTF. This chain uses TRBV30 with TRBJ1-2; D is uncertain. In germline, CDR1 is GTSNPN, CDR2 SVGIG (reference sequence). The CDR3 is made up of 11 amino acids. The V end was cut by 3 bases, the J end by 8 bases, with 10 bases between.

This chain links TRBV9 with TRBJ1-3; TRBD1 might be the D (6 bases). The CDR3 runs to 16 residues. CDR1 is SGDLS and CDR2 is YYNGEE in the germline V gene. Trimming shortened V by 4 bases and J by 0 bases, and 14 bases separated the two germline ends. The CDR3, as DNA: TGTGCCAGCAGCCCACAGGGCCTACTCTCTGGAAACACCATATATTTT. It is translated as CASSPQGLLSGNTIYF.

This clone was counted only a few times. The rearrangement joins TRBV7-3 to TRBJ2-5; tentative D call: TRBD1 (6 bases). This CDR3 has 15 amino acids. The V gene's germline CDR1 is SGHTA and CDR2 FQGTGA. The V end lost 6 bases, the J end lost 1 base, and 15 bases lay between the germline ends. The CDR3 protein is CASSPRGDPQETQYF. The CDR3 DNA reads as TGTGCCAGCAGTCCCAGGGGCGATCCCCAAGAGACCCAGTACTTC.

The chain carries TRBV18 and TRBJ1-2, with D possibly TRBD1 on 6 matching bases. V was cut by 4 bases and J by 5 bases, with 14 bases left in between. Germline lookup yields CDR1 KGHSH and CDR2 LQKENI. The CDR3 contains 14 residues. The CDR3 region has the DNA TGTGCCAGCTCACTCCGGACAGATGGTTATGGCTACACCTTC. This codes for CASSLRTDGYGYTF.

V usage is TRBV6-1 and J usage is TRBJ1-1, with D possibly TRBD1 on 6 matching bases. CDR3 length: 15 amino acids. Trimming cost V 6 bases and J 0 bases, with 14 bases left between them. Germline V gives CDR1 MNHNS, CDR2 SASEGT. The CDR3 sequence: CASRYRVLMNTEAFF. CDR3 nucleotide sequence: TGTGCCAGCAGGTACAGGGTTCTAATGAACACTGAAGCTTTCTTT.

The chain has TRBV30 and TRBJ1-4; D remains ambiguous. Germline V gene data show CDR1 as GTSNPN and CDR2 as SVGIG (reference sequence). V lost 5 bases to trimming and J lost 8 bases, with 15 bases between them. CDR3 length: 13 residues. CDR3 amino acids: CAWVRTGEEKLFF. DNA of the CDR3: TGTGCCTGGGTACGGACTGGGGAAGAAAAACTGTTTTTT.